A single sample is the source of the 30 T cell receptor beta chains below, sequenced in a study of graft-versus-host responses after intestinal transplantation. This table comes from immunoSEQ multiplex PCR, and its TCRdb copy is limited to in-frame clones, with some not included. Of around 100,000 clones in the sample, around 90% were seen once. For these receptors, no antigen is known. The sample consisted of unstimulated CD4+ T cells sorted from spleen or lymph node cells, taken before transplant. These receptors were obtained from a human donor who was the organ donor for an intestinal transplant.

The V call is TRBV6-6, the J call TRBJ2-5; D is perhaps TRBD2 (6 bases). CDR1 and CDR2 from the germline V gene are MNHNY and SVGAGI (reference sequence). The CDR3 covers 16 residues. Trimming took 2 bases from V and 4 from J, leaving 17 bases between them. CDR3 bases: TGTGCCAGCAGTTACGGGCGGGGCCTCGGGAGAGAGACCCAGTACTTC. It translates to CASSYGRGLGRETQYF.

The rearrangement links TRBV6-5 to TRBJ2-7, with a tentative D call TRBD2 (7 bases). The ends were cut back, 7 bases at V and 0 bases at J, with 16 bases in the middle. The germline V gene encodes CDR1 MNHEY and CDR2 SVGAGI. This CDR3 has 15 amino acids. This CDR3 reads CASTRGGGTSYEQYF. In DNA, the CDR3 is TGTGCCAGCACCCGAGGGGGGGGTACCTCCTACGAGCAGTACTTC.

This chain joins TRBV7-9 and TRBJ2-3; perhaps TRBD1 as D (6 bases). V lost 1 base and J 0 bases, leaving 8 bases between the germline ends. This CDR3 spans 15 amino acids. Germline V gene sequence: CDR1 SEHNR, CDR2 FQNEAQ (reference sequence). The CDR3 here is CASSLGTASTDTQYF. The CDR3 DNA follows: TGTGCCAGCAGCTTAGGGACAGCCAGCACAGATACGCAGTATTTT.

In its sample, this clone was seen once. V and J are TRBV7-2 and TRBJ2-1, with D tentatively TRBD1 (5 bases). The CDR3 is 16 amino acids. CDR1 is SGHTA, CDR2 FQGNSA, per germline. V was cut by 1 base and J by 0 bases, with 10 bases left in between. The CDR3 nucleotides read TGTGCCAGCAGCTTAGGTGGGGCAGGCTCCTACAATGAGCAGTTCTTC. The encoded protein is CASSLGGAGSYNEQFF.

V usage is TRBV6-1 and J usage is TRBJ2-5; 11 positions match TRBD2. Germline values: CDR1 MNHNS, CDR2 SASEGT. The trim removed 6 bases at V and 5 bases at J, leaving 8 bases unmatched. The CDR3 has 15 amino acids. CDR3 loop: CASSRQGLAAETQYF. Here the CDR3 DNA reads TGTGCCAGCAGCCGACAGGGACTAGCGGCGGAGACCCAGTACTTC.

This clone is a singleton in its sample. The V and J genes are TRBV5-1 and TRBJ2-3; no reliable D call. Trimming took off 0 bases at V and 4 bases at J, with 12 bases between the two ends. The CDR3 contains 15 residues. The germline V gene has CDR1 SGHRS and CDR2 YFSETQ. This CDR3 reads CASSLANSPADTQYF. CDR3 nucleotides: TGCGCCAGCAGCTTGGCTAATTCTCCGGCAGATACGCAGTATTTT.

The chain employs TRBV9 and TRBJ2-1; no firm D call. The CDR3 runs to 12 residues. Trimming cost V 4 bases and J 11 bases, with 13 bases left between them. CDR1 and CDR2 (germline): SGDLS, YYNGEE. CDR3 sequence (DNA): TGTGCCAGCAGCCCCATGAGCGAGAAGCAGTTCTTC. It yields the protein CASSPMSEKQFF.

The count of this clone is one. The V gene is TRBV5-4, the J gene TRBJ2-5, with TRBD1 matching over 8 bases. The CDR3 totals 12 residues. Germline-derived CDR1 and CDR2 are SGHNT and YYREEE (reference sequence). Trimming at V came to 3 bases and at J to 5 bases, leaving 0 bases not matched to a gene. Here the CDR3 DNA reads TGTGCCAGCAGCTGGGACAGGGAGACCCAGTACTTC. Its translation: CASSWDRETQYF.

The V gene is TRBV6-5, the J gene TRBJ1-2, with 9 bases lining up with TRBD1. From germline, CDR1 is MNHEY and CDR2 SVGAGI. The CDR3 loop spans 14 amino acids. Trimming removed 6 bases from V and 4 bases from J; junction bases left unmatched: 6. DNA for the CDR3: TGTGCCAGCAGCCGACAGGGGGGGGGCTATGGCTACACCTTC. This translates into CASSRQGGGYGYTF.

This chain connects TRBV6-6 to TRBJ1-2, with no clear D. V lost 7 bases to trimming and J lost 7 bases, with 13 bases between them. The CDR3 totals 12 residues. Germline V gene lookup returns CDR1 MNHNY and CDR2 SVGAGI (reference sequence). As DNA, the CDR3 is TGTGCCAGCACCCCGGGAGTTGGTGGCTACACCTTC. This sequence encodes CASTPGVGGYTF.

The V and J genes are TRBV5-4 and TRBJ1-1; TRBD1 might be the D (5 bases). Trimming took off 0 bases at V and 7 bases at J, with 13 bases between the two ends. Germline CDR1 and CDR2: SGHNT and YYREEE (reference sequence). This CDR3 spans 14 amino acids. This CDR3 is CASSLVRQGGEAFF. In DNA form, the CDR3 reads TGTGCCAGCAGCTTGGTCCGGCAGGGAGGTGAAGCTTTCTTT. The variable domain in full, with the rest retrieved from reference TRBV5-4 and TRBJ1-1, is ETGVTQSPTHLIKTRGQQVTLRCSSQSGHNTVSWYQQALGQGPQFIFQYYREEENGRGNFPPRFSGLQFPNYSSELNVNALELDDSALYLCASSLVRQGGEAFFGQGTRLTVV.

V gene TRBV7-3 combines with J gene TRBJ2-1; 8 nucleotides match TRBD2. CDR3 size: 15 residues. Germline assignment: CDR1 SGHTA and CDR2 FQGTGA. V dropped 3 bases and J dropped 2; count of bases not matched to a gene: 3. The CDR3 nucleotides are TGTGCCAGCAGCTTGCGGGGGGATCCCTACAATGAGCAGTTCTTC. Its translation is CASSLRGDPYNEQFF.

The chain employs TRBV10-3 and TRBJ1-1; D not resolved. The CDR3 has 14 amino acids. The germline CDR1 and CDR2 sequences are ENHRY and SYGVKD. V shed 6 bases and J shed 1 base, with 12 bases lying between them. CDR3 coding DNA: TGTGCCATCAGAGACCGACGGGCGAACACTGAAGCTTTCTTT. Its translation: CAIRDRRANTEAFF.

The chain links TRBV18 to TRBJ1-2, with D hard to call. This CDR3 comprises 14 residues. Trimming left V 4 bases short and J 6 bases short, with 15 bases between. The V gene's germline CDR1 is KGHSH and CDR2 LQKENI. The CDR3 DNA follows: TGTGCCAGCTCACTCGGGTCCTCTTTAAATGGCTACACCTTC. It translates to CASSLGSSLNGYTF.

DNA for the CDR3: TGTGCCAGTAGTATGTCCCCTGCGGACTCCTACGAGCAGTACTTC. It yields the protein CASSMSPADSYEQYF. V usage is TRBV19 and J usage is TRBJ2-7; D gene uncertain. Germline lookup yields CDR1 LNHDA and CDR2 SQIVND (reference sequence). CDR3 length: 15 amino acids. V lost 3 bases to trimming and J lost 0 bases, with 12 bases between them.

V is TRBV5-4 and J is TRBJ2-5; 8 nucleotides align to TRBD1. The length of the CDR3 is 13 residues. The V gene end was trimmed by 1 base and the J gene end by 4 bases; junction bases not matched to a gene: 0. Germline-derived CDR1 and CDR2 are SGHNT and YYREEE (reference sequence). DNA of the CDR3: TGTGCCAGCAGCTTGCAGGGGGCAGAGACCCAGTACTTC. This sequence encodes CASSLQGAETQYF.

This chain links TRBV4-2 with TRBJ2-1, with 8 bases that match TRBD2. This CDR3 contains 15 residues. In germline, CDR1 is LGHNA, CDR2 YNFKEQ. Trimming cost V 1 base and J 5 bases; bases outside gene matches: 4. The CDR3 coding sequence is TGTGCCAGCAGCCAAGTCACTAGCGGCCACAATGAGCAGTTCTTC. Amino acids: CASSQVTSGHNEQFF.

Here the CDR3 DNA reads TGCGCCAGCAGTGCCGGGACTAGTTCCACAGATACGCAGTATTTT. This translates into CASSAGTSSTDTQYF. The chain employs TRBV10-2 and TRBJ2-3; 8 bases fit TRBD2. The CDR3 sequence is 15 residues long. Germline values: CDR1 WSHSY, CDR2 SAAADI. Losses at the gene ends were 4 bases for V and 2 bases for J; bases not matched to a gene: 5.

The V and J genes are TRBV5-6 and TRBJ2-1; weak D call: TRBD1 (5 bases). This CDR3 has 13 residues. Trimming removed 4 bases at V and 7 bases at J, with 12 bases between. CDR1 and CDR2 from the germline V gene are SGHDT and YYEEEE. CDR3 residues: CASSQGIPNEQFF. The CDR3 region has the DNA TGTGCCAGCAGCCAGGGAATCCCAAATGAGCAGTTCTTC.

The chain couples TRBV19 to TRBJ2-5, with 7 bases lining up with TRBD2. The CDR3 has 12 residues. Losses at the gene ends were 10 bases for V and 5 bases for J; bases not matched to a gene: 7. Per the germline V gene, CDR1 is LNHDA and CDR2 is SQIVND (reference sequence). The CDR3 sequence is CATGYGGETQYF. The CDR3 nucleotides read TGTGCCACGGGCTACGGGGGGGAGACCCAGTACTTC.

V is TRBV27 and J is TRBJ2-7, with 8 nucleotides matching TRBD1. The CDR3 is 15 amino acids. V lost 5 bases and J lost 4; bases outside the gene matches: 10. Looked up from germline, CDR1 is MNHEY and CDR2 is SMNVEV (reference sequence). CDR3 loop: CASSPSGQGWYEQYF. DNA of the CDR3: TGTGCCAGCAGTCCCAGCGGACAGGGATGGTACGAGCAGTACTTC.

The count of this clone is one. V is TRBV5-1 and J is TRBJ1-5; no clear D. The CDR3 is made up of 14 amino acids. Looked up from germline, CDR1 is SGHRS and CDR2 is YFSETQ. CDR3 residues: CGSLRVLSNQPQHF. In DNA, the CDR3 is TGCGGATCCCTGAGGGTTCTTAGCAATCAGCCCCAGCATTTT.

This sequence joins TRBV28 and TRBJ2-2; D unresolved. V shed 4 bases and J shed 2 bases, with 5 bases lying between them. The CDR3 consists of 13 residues. Germline CDR1 reads MDHEN; CDR2 reads SYDVKM. The CDR3 DNA is TGTGCCAGCAGTTCAGCCAACACCGGGGAGCTGTTTTTT. Translation: CASSSANTGELFF.

The gene calls are TRBV28 and TRBJ2-5, with D perhaps TRBD1 (6 bases). Germline V gene data show CDR1 as MDHEN and CDR2 as SYDVKM. CDR3 size: 16 residues. The V gene lost 5 bases and the J gene lost 1 base, with 17 bases spanning the gap. CDR3 nucleotide sequence: TGTGCCAGCAGTCCCCCCAGGGGCAGGTCCCAAGAGACCCAGTACTTC. It specifies CASSPPRGRSQETQYF.

The CDR3 region is CASSLGGSGELFF. The DNA for the CDR3 is TGTGCCAGCAGCTTAGGAGGTTCCGGGGAGCTGTTTTTT. V gene TRBV7-2 combines with J gene TRBJ2-2; D not resolved. CDR1 and CDR2 (germline): SGHTA, FQGNSA. CDR3 length equals 13 residues. V was trimmed by 1 base and J by 6 bases, leaving 6 bases between them.

The J gene is TRBJ1-5, the V gene TRBV27; 7 bases are a match to TRBD1. Germline loops: CDR1 MNHEY, CDR2 SMNVEV (reference sequence). J was trimmed by 9 bases and V by 6 bases; bases with no gene match: 11. The CDR3 extends over 14 amino acids. The CDR3 coding sequence is TGTGCCAGCAGAACCACAGGGGCCCCTGGGCCCCAGCATTTT. It translates to CASRTTGAPGPQHF.

The J gene is TRBJ2-3, the V gene TRBV2, with 9 bases aligning to TRBD1. After removal of 6 bases from V and 0 bases from J, the junction contained 4 bases not matched to a gene. CDR3 length: 15 amino acids. Looked up from germline, CDR1 is SNHLY and CDR2 is FYNNEI. The CDR3 loop is CASSEQGASTDTQYF. CDR3 sequence (DNA): TGTGCCAGCAGCGAACAGGGGGCCAGCACAGATACGCAGTATTTT. The full variable domain, completed using reference TRBV2 and TRBJ2-3, is EPEVTQTPSHQVTQMGQEVILRCVPISNHLYFYWYRQILGQKVEFLVSFYNNEISEKSEIFDDQFSVERPDGSNFTLKIRSTKLEDSAMYFCASSEQGASTDTQYFGPGTRLTVL.

The V and J genes are TRBV5-7 and TRBJ1-4; TRBD1 aligns across 10 bases. TRBV5-7 is placed among ORFs of uncertain function. With 1 base clipped from V and 10 bases from J, the junction kept 4 bases outside the gene matches. This CDR3 contains 14 residues. The CDR3 nucleotides read TGTGCCAGCAGCTTGACGACAGGGGGCGGAAAACTGTTTTTT. It yields the protein CASSLTTGGGKLFF.

The chain links TRBV18 to TRBJ2-7; the D gene is possibly TRBD1 (6 bases). The ends were cut back, 5 bases at V and 3 bases at J, with 8 bases in the middle. The CDR3 is 12 residues long. CDR1 is KGHSH and CDR2 is LQKENI in the germline V gene. CDR3 protein: CASSADSYEQYF. The CDR3 DNA reads as TGTGCCAGCTCAGCGGACAGCTACGAGCAGTACTTC.

The chain employs TRBV11-3 and TRBJ2-3, with unresolved D. This CDR3 spans 14 amino acids. With 1 base removed from V and 0 bases from J, the gap between germline ends came to 5 bases. Germline CDR1 SGHNT, CDR2 YENEEA. The CDR3 sequence: CASSLGASTDTQYF. In DNA form, the CDR3 reads TGTGCCAGCAGCTTAGGAGCTAGCACAGATACGCAGTATTTT.